Listed below are T cell receptor beta chains from one sample, sequenced in a study of prognosis after radiotherapy for stage I lung cancer. MiXCR was run by TCRdb on the multiplex PCR reads, yielding one entry per CDR3 protein. The sample has some 27,000 distinct CDR3 sequences, 31% seen once. The sequencing here drew on PBMCs, taken before or after stereotactic body radiation therapy (not recorded which). The receptors come from a donor aged 50 or older with non-small cell lung cancer. CDR3s include the opening cysteine and the closing phenylalanine or tryptophan. A D gene is named only where the DNA matches it firmly. Rows may omit the clone size; those that give it use once, few, many or a size class.

clone_size d_call j_call v_call cdr3_aa cdr3_nt
NA TRBD2 TRBJ2-1 TRBV12-3/TRBV12-4 CASSPDLGTSGRGRYNEQFF TGTGCCAGCAGTCCAGACCTAGGGACTAGCGGGAGGGGGAGGTACAATGAGCAGTTCTTC
many NA TRBJ2-7 TRBV19 CASSSIRRESEQCF TGTGCCAGTAGCTCGATTAGGAGGGAAAGCGAGCAGTGCTTC
many NA TRBJ1-2 TRBV6-5 CASSSGNYGYTF TGTGCCAGCAGTTCCGGGAACTATGGCTACACCTTC
many TRBD1 TRBJ2-7 TRBV6-1 CATTKGTDPYEQYF TGTGCCACCACCAAAGGGACAGATCCCTACGAGCAGTACTTC
NA NA TRBJ2-5 TRBV20-1 CSAGGPAEEAQYF TGCAGTGCTGGGGGACCCGCGGAAGAGGCACAGTACTTC
NA NA TRBJ2-1 TRBV9 CASSVEGGGQRDNEQFF TGTGCCAGCAGCGTAGAGGGGGGTGGACAAAGGGACAATGAGCAGTTCTTC
many NA TRBJ2-7 TRBV6-1 CASTPRVGTTTYEQYF TGTGCCAGCACCCCCCGGGTGGGGACAACCACCTACGAGCAGTACTTC
NA NA TRBJ2-1 TRBV6-1 CASSEAGYSYNEQFF TGTGCCAGCAGTGAAGCGGGGTACTCCTACAATGAGCAGTTCTTC
many TRBD1 TRBJ2-7 TRBV7-2 CASSEMGTGSTYEQYF TGTGCCAGCAGCGAAATGGGGACAGGGAGTACCTACGAGCAGTACTTC
many NA TRBJ2-7 TRBV5-5 CASSPPWEAPYF TGTGCCAGCAGCCCGCCTTGGGAGGCTCCGTACTTC
NA NA TRBJ1-1 TRBV15 CATSRDSLVTEAFF TGTGCCACCAGCAGAGATAGTCTAGTAACTGAAGCTTTCTTT
many NA TRBJ2-2 TRBV18 CASSPPRHRVTGELFF TGTGCCAGCTCACCACCGAGGCACAGGGTCACCGGGGAGCTGTTTTTT
once NA TRBJ2-1 TRBV19 CASSISPMGSYNEKFF TGTGCCAGTAGTATTTCCCCAATGGGGTCCTACAATGAGAAGTTCTTC
NA NA TRBJ1-1 TRBV29-1 CSVEWGNTEAFF TGCAGCGTTGAATGGGGGAACACTGAAGCTTTCTTT
many TRBD1 TRBJ2-5 TRBV6-1 CASSKGQGVQETQYF TGTGCCAGCAGTAAAGGACAGGGAGTCCAAGAGACCCAGTACTTC
NA TRBD2 TRBJ2-1 TRBV12-3/TRBV12-4 CATQAGDYNEQFF TGTGCCACACAAGCGGGAGACTACAATGAGCAGTTCTTC
many TRBD1 TRBJ2-7 TRBV5-4 CASSSRQGGHEQYF TGTGCCAGCAGCTCTAGACAGGGGGGGCACGAGCAGTACTTC
NA NA TRBJ2-1 TRBV27 CASSPWEVVHDNEQFF TGTGCCAGCAGTCCCTGGGAGGTAGTCCATGACAATGAGCAGTTCTTC
many NA TRBJ2-3 TRBV4-2 CASSQEGSSATQYF TGTGCCAGCAGCCAAGAAGGATCATCAGCTACGCAGTATTTT
many NA TRBJ2-3 TRBV12-3/TRBV12-4 CASSLWVSTDTQYF TGTGCCAGCAGTTTGTGGGTTAGCACAGATACGCAGTATTTT
many NA TRBJ2-2 TRBV20-1 CSASAGSHTGELFF TGCAGTGCTAGTGCGGGGAGCCACACCGGGGAGCTGTTTTTT
many TRBD2 TRBJ2-7 TRBV11-1 CASSSGLAGGPRSYEQYF TGTGCCAGCAGCTCCGGACTAGCGGGAGGGCCCAGATCGTACGAGCAGTACTTC
many NA TRBJ1-2 TRBV10-3 CATASQGQVNGYTF TGTGCCACCGCCTCACAGGGTCAGGTGAACGGCTACACCTTC
many NA TRBJ1-1 TRBV19 CASTITGQGYTEAFF TGTGCCAGTACCATTACCGGGCAGGGATACACTGAAGCTTTCTTT
medium-sized NA TRBJ2-1 TRBV19 CASSIGAREQFF TGTGCCAGTAGTATAGGGGCACGTGAGCAGTTCTTC
many NA TRBJ2-7 TRBV28 CASSLGVGGSEQYF TGTGCCAGCAGTTTAGGGGTAGGGGGGTCCGAGCAGTACTTC
NA NA TRBJ2-1 TRBV14 CASSGALSGEQFF TGTGCCAGCAGCGGCGCCCTAAGCGGTGAGCAGTTCTTC